Below are 17 T cell receptor beta chains sequenced from a single sample in a study of blood T cells in healthy people across ages. Alongside a J-beta primer mix, a sample-barcoded 5' primer served in a second PCR lasting roughly 7 to 11 cycles. One entry per CDR3 protein, called by TCRdb with MiXCR from the 5' RACE reads. The table records over 950,000 distinct CDR3 sequences, roughly two fifths of them present only once. Sequenced material: blood. The source of these receptors is a man aged 18 to 30 in good health.

This clonotype turned up a few times. This chain connects TRBV2 to TRBJ1-2; a possible D gene is TRBD1 (5 bases). Germline lookup yields CDR1 SNHLY and CDR2 FYNNEI. Deletions cut 5 bases from V and 7 bases from J, with 20 bases between. This CDR3 contains 15 residues. The CDR3 is CASSWSGGAGSGYTF. The CDR3 bases are TGTGCCAGCAGTTGGTCGGGGGGAGCCGGGAGTGGCTACACCTTC.

This sequence joins TRBV4-3 and TRBJ1-6; D uncertain. The germline V gene has CDR1 LGHNA and CDR2 YSLEER. This CDR3 has 13 residues. Trimming removed 0 bases from V and 8 bases from J, with 5 bases in between. CDR3 region: CASSQDNDSPLHF. Written as DNA, the CDR3 is TGCGCCAGCAGCCAAGATAATGATTCACCCCTCCACTTT.

The gene calls are TRBV7-2 and TRBJ1-4; D uncertain. The V and J ends lost 7 bases and 2 bases respectively, with 17 bases between them. The CDR3 is made up of 16 amino acids. Per the germline V gene, CDR1 is SGHTA and CDR2 is FQGNSA. CDR3 protein: CASIWTRGATNEKLFF. The CDR3 DNA sequence: TGTGCCAGCATCTGGACCCGGGGTGCGACTAATGAAAAACTGTTTTTT.

The gene calls are TRBV6-2 or TRBV6-3 and TRBJ2-1; D is perhaps TRBD1 or TRBD2 (5 bases each). Per the germline V gene, CDR1 is MNHEY and CDR2 is SVGEGT. Trimming pared 0 bases from V and 7 bases from J, leaving 19 bases between. CDR3 length: 17 amino acids. The DNA for the CDR3 is TGTGCCAGCAGTTACTCGGTATGGGGGTCGGGCAGAAATGAGCAGTTCTTC. Its protein product is CASSYSVWGSGRNEQFF.

The chain employs TRBV10-3 and TRBJ2-2; D possibly corresponds to TRBD1 (5 bases). Looked up from germline, CDR1 is ENHRY and CDR2 is SYGVKD. Trimming pared 3 bases from V and 0 bases from J, leaving 11 bases between. The CDR3 is 16 amino acids. The CDR3 DNA reads TGTGCCATCAGTGAAAGGGGCGGCGCGAACACCGGGGAGCTGTTTTTT. This encodes CAISERGGANTGELFF.

This chain joins TRBV4-3 and TRBJ1-6, with a weak D call TRBD1 (5 bases). The CDR3 loop spans 14 amino acids. Deletions cut 0 bases from V and 9 bases from J, with 9 bases between. CDR1 and CDR2 (germline): LGHNA, YSLEER. The CDR3 reads CASSQDRGTSPLHF. The CDR3 bases are TGCGCCAGCAGCCAAGACCGGGGGACTTCACCCCTCCACTTT.

The chain links TRBV6-1 to TRBJ1-1; D gene unclear. Trimming took off 3 bases at V and 0 bases at J, with 11 bases between the two ends. The CDR3 length is 15 residues. Germline CDR1 and CDR2: MNHNS and SASEGT. DNA of the CDR3: TGTGCCAGCAGTGACGAGGCCAGAATGAACACTGAAGCTTTCTTT. It specifies CASSDEARMNTEAFF.

This clonotype was observed a handful of times. The rearrangement joins TRBV7-3 to TRBJ1-1; D is possibly TRBD1 (5 bases). V was trimmed by 4 bases and J by 3 bases, leaving 18 bases between them. This CDR3 comprises 16 residues. Germline V gene sequence: CDR1 SGHTA, CDR2 FQGTGA. In DNA, the CDR3 is TGTGCCAGCAGCTCCCTTAACCGGACAAGGGACACTGAAGCTTTCTTT. Protein sequence: CASSSLNRTRDTEAFF.

The chain recombines TRBV29-1 with TRBJ1-1, with 7 nucleotides matching TRBD1. The junction had 13 bases not matched to a gene; V was cut back by 2 bases and J by 4 bases. The V gene's germline CDR1 is SQVTM and CDR2 ANQGSEA. CDR3 length equals 16 residues. CDR3 region: CSVERWLEGAGTEAFF. DNA of the CDR3: TGCAGCGTTGAAAGGTGGCTCGAGGGGGCGGGCACTGAAGCTTTCTTT.

This clonotype was recorded many times. The genes are TRBV5-1 and TRBJ1-1; no definite D call. Trimming shortened V by 4 bases and J by 7 bases, and 14 bases separated the two germline ends. This CDR3 is 13 amino acids long. Germline loops: CDR1 SGHRS, CDR2 YFSETQ. This CDR3 is CASSPSSDGEAFF. The CDR3 bases are TGCGCCAGCAGCCCCTCCTCAGACGGTGAAGCTTTCTTT.

Concerning this clonotype: The limits of the CDR3 on the DNA are not certain, so only TCRdb's listed CDR3 is given. The chain links TRBV5-1 to TRBJ2-1. The length of the CDR3 is 16 amino acids, counting both ends. The germline CDR1 and CDR2 sequences are SGHRS and YFSETQ. This chain's CDR3 is CASSFGGGSSYNERFF.

The V gene is TRBV5-6, the J gene TRBJ1-5; D not certain. Germline V gene lookup returns CDR1 SGHDT and CDR2 YYEEEE. Trimming left V 0 bases short and J 5 bases short, with 15 bases between. The CDR3 covers 16 residues. As DNA, the CDR3 is TGTGCCAGCAGCTTGGGAACAGTGTATCGGGATCAGCCCCAGCATTTT. Its protein product is CASSLGTVYRDQPQHF.

The rearrangement uses TRBV12-3 or TRBV12-4 and TRBJ2-5; D gene ambiguous. The V end lost 6 bases, the J end lost 11 bases, and 25 bases lay between the germline ends. The CDR3 is made up of 15 amino acids. In DNA, the CDR3 is TGTGCCAGCAGAGCAATAAGACCTTACTACAATGAGCAGTACTTC. Its translation is CASRAIRPYYNEQYF.

V gene TRBV6-2 or TRBV6-3 combines with J gene TRBJ2-5, with D possibly being TRBD2 (7 bases). From germline, CDR1 is MNHEY and CDR2 SVGEGT. The CDR3 has 17 residues. Trimming took off 2 bases at V and 2 bases at J, with 18 bases between the two ends. For the CDR3, the DNA is TGTGCCAGCAGTTACAGCGGGGAGAGGGGGATACAAGAGACCCAGTACTTC. Its protein is CASSYSGERGIQETQYF.

This clonotype was counted between two and nine times. The chain uses TRBV7-6 and TRBJ1-5; D gene uncertain. Germline CDR1 is SGHVS and CDR2 is FNYEAQ. The V gene lost 3 bases and the J gene lost 7 bases, with 16 bases spanning the gap. The CDR3 extends over 15 amino acids. CDR3: CASSLSGESGQPQHF. CDR3 coding DNA: TGTGCCAGCAGCTTGAGCGGGGAATCAGGCCAGCCCCAGCATTTT.

This clonotype was found a few times. The V gene is TRBV24-1, the J gene TRBJ2-3; TRBD1 aligns across 7 bases. With V trimmed by 0 bases and J by 1 base, 9 bases remained unmatched. The CDR3 consists of 18 residues. Germline V lookup: CDR1 KGHDR, CDR2 SFDVKD. CDR3 loop: CATSDLPGRQGGTDTQYF. In DNA form, the CDR3 reads TGTGCCACCAGTGATTTGCCAGGCCGGCAGGGGGGCACAGATACGCAGTATTTT.

The CDR3 DNA is TGTGCCAGCAGCTTATATCGGGCGGGGACCGGGGAGCTGTTTTTT. Translated, it gives CASSLYRAGTGELFF. This sequence joins TRBV7-8 and TRBJ2-2; tentative D call: TRBD2 (6 bases). The length of the CDR3 is 15 residues. CDR1 SGHVS and CDR2 FQNEAQ come from the germline V gene. V was trimmed by 2 bases and J by 5 bases, leaving 12 bases between them.